This TCR beta chain was found in a study of blood T cells in healthy people across ages. It was with a sample-barcoded 5' primer and a J-beta primer mix that a second PCR of roughly 7 to 12 cycles was run. No fewer than 3 million CDR3-containing paired-end reads came from each sample. In TCRdb, the 5' RACE reads were re-called with MiXCR into one record per CDR3 protein. The sample contains 700,000 or so distinct CDR3 sequences, roughly 43% of which appear only once. Whole-study findings and limits: Percentage of naive T cells showed a strong correlation with TCR beta diversity. The study found more naive CD4+ cells and higher diversity in long-lived than aged donors. Across the age range, TCR beta diversity per million T cells fell in a roughly linear way.

J lost 6 bases, V lost 6 bases, and 20 bases had no gene match. Germline V gene data show CDR1 as DFQATT and CDR2 as SNEGSKA (reference sequence). This CDR3 spans 17 amino acids. Notes on this clonotype: Its antigen is still unknown.

The gene calls are TRBV20-1 and TRBJ2-1; 7 bases map to TRBD1. The sequenced material came from blood. The sequence came from a man aged 80 or over in good health. The CDR3 sequence: CSARQGEGTRGRNEQFF. The CDR3 DNA is TGCAGTGCAAGACAGGGCGAGGGCACACGGGGTCGCAATGAGCAGTTCTTC.